This T cell receptor (beta chain) derives from a study of radiotherapy plus CTLA-4 blockade in lung cancer. V was pared by 2 bases and J by 3 bases, with 1 base of the junction left unmatched. Looked up from germline, CDR1 is SEHNR and CDR2 is FQNEAQ (reference sequence). This CDR3 contains 15 residues. The assay was immunoSEQ multiplex PCR, and TCRdb's table has in-frame clones only and misses some. The sample includes some 70,000 clones, around 80% of them seen just once. The source of this sequence is a human donor with non-small cell lung cancer who had a complete response to radiotherapy plus ipilimumab. The specimen was peripheral blood, collected from a patient treated with radiotherapy plus ipilimumab. The chain recombines TRBV7-9 with TRBJ2-1; 10 bases align to TRBD2. CDR3 in amino acids: CASSLLAGVYNEQFF. In DNA form, the CDR3 reads TGTGCCAGCAGCTTACTAGCGGGGGTCTACAATGAGCAGTTCTTC. Based on the CDR3 plus reference TRBV7-9 and TRBJ2-1, the full variable domain is DTGVSQNPRHKITKRGQNVTFRCDPISEHNRLYWYRQTLGQGPEFLTYFQNEAQLEKSRLLSDRFSAERPKGSFSTLEIQRTEQGDSAMYLCASSLLAGVYNEQFFGPGTRLTVL.